One and the same sample provided the 23 T cell receptor beta chains below, sequenced in a study of control samples from healthy donors and cancer patients (dated by TCRdb to about 2020). The method was the immunoSEQ multiplex PCR assay. Drawn from immuneACCESS, this table holds only the in-frame rearrangements with V and J called that TCRdb kept. Clones are partly lost; checked studies trace under half to an unresolved V gene and leave the rest unexplained. The sample table shows some 110,000 clones, and 93% are seen once. The leading ten clones occupy roughly 2.5% of the sample. The material sequenced was blood. These receptors originate from a man aged 25-45 years in good health.

V is TRBV23-1 and J is TRBJ2-2; TRBD2 is a possible D gene (6 bases). TRBV23-1 is treated as an ORF (open reading frame) with a function not yet certain. The CDR3 runs 17 residues. V was cut by 0 bases and J by 4 bases, with 15 bases left in between. In DNA form, the CDR3 reads TGCGCCAGCAGTCAATCATCAGAATCGCGGGGCACCGGGGAGCTGTTTTTT. Translation: CASSQSSESRGTGELFF.

This rearrangement joins TRBV20-1 to TRBJ1-1; D is undetermined. This CDR3 comprises 11 residues. V shed 2 bases and J shed 3 bases, with 4 bases lying between them. Germline assignment: CDR1 DFQATT and CDR2 SNEGSKA (reference sequence). CDR3 DNA: TGCAGTGCTAGAATCTACACTGAAGCTTTCTTT. As protein: CSARIYTEAFF.

The rearrangement uses TRBV2 and TRBJ2-3; D gene unclear. This CDR3 region has 12 residues. Germline V gives CDR1 SNHLY, CDR2 FYNNEI. The ends were cut back, 5 bases at V and 10 bases at J, with 13 bases in the middle. CDR3 amino acids: CASSRHRGAQYF. DNA of the CDR3: TGTGCCAGCAGTCGACACAGAGGAGCGCAGTATTTT.

The chain has TRBV19 and TRBJ2-3, with 8 bases matching TRBD2. Trimming took 6 bases from V and 1 from J; bases not matched to a gene: 9. The CDR3 is made up of 16 amino acids. CDR1 is LNHDA and CDR2 is SQIVND in the germline V gene (reference sequence). CDR3 in DNA: TGTGCCAGTAGCCGCGACGCAGCGGGGGGCACAGATACGCAGTATTTT. This sequence encodes CASSRDAAGGTDTQYF.

V and J are TRBV7-6 and TRBJ2-2, with a possible D match to TRBD2 (7 bases). Germline assignment: CDR1 SGHVS and CDR2 FNYEAQ. The CDR3 totals 15 residues. The V gene lost 2 bases and the J gene lost 4 bases, with 11 bases spanning the gap. The CDR3 region is CASSLTAGATGELFF. The CDR3 DNA sequence: TGTGCCAGCAGCTTAACGGCGGGGGCCACCGGGGAGCTGTTTTTT.

J is TRBJ2-1 and V is TRBV29-1; D may be TRBD1 or TRBD2 (5 bases each). Germline lookup yields CDR1 SQVTM and CDR2 ANQGSEA. The CDR3 spans 14 residues. V was cut by 5 bases and J by 1 base, with 12 bases left in between. The CDR3 here is CSVRDPGSYNEQFF. The CDR3 DNA reads TGCAGCGTTCGGGACCCCGGGTCCTACAATGAGCAGTTCTTC.

The rearrangement joins TRBV19 to TRBJ1-2; D is perhaps TRBD1 (5 bases). This CDR3 has 13 amino acids. V was trimmed by 9 bases and J by 4 bases, leaving 15 bases between them. Germline assignment: CDR1 LNHDA and CDR2 SQIVND (reference sequence). CDR3 sequence reads: CASTRDGPYGYTF. The CDR3 DNA reads TGTGCCAGCACCCGGGACGGACCCTATGGCTACACCTTC. The full variable domain, with the rest looked up from reference TRBV19 and TRBJ1-2, is DGGITQSPKYLFRKEGQNVTLSCEQNLNHDAMYWYRQDPGQGLRLIYYSQIVNDFQKGDIAEGYSVSREKKESFPLTVTSAQKNPTAFYLCASTRDGPYGYTFGSGTRLTVV.

This rearrangement joins TRBV15 to TRBJ2-1; 10 nucleotides agree with TRBD2. The CDR3 spans 17 residues. The germline gives CDR1 LNHNV, CDR2 YYDKDF (reference sequence). Trimming at V came to 8 bases and at J to 6 bases, leaving 16 bases not matched to a gene. The CDR3 loop reads CATPMGPSGGARNEQFF. The CDR3 region has the DNA TGTGCCACCCCTATGGGCCCGAGCGGGGGGGCCCGCAATGAGCAGTTCTTC.

This chain uses TRBV7-2 with TRBJ2-7, with D perhaps matching TRBD2 (6 bases). The CDR3 contains 14 residues. V was trimmed by 0 bases and J by 2 bases, leaving 8 bases between them. Looked up from germline, CDR1 is SGHTA and CDR2 is FQGNSA. The CDR3 region has the DNA TGTGCCAGCAGCTTAGCTCCGGGGGCCTACGAGCAGTACTTC. It specifies CASSLAPGAYEQYF.

This clone has a single count. The chain employs TRBV21-1 and TRBJ2-1. TRBV21-1 is a listed pseudogene. This CDR3 is built from 17 residues. The CDR3 region has the DNA TGTGCCAGCAGCAAAGAGGCCAGTCTAAGCTCCTACAATGAGCAGTTCTTC. This codes for CASSKEASLSSYNEQFF.

The rearrangement joins TRBV10-3 to TRBJ1-1; TRBD1 is a possible D gene (5 bases). The CDR3 covers 13 residues. Germline CDR1 reads ENHRY; CDR2 reads SYGVKD. Trimming removed 6 bases from V and 1 base from J, with 9 bases in between. Written as DNA, the CDR3 is TGTGCCATCAGATCGCAGGGGAACACTGAAGCTTTCTTT. Translated: CAIRSQGNTEAFF.

The rearrangement uses TRBV11-2 and TRBJ2-2; the D gene is possibly TRBD1 (5 bases). V shed 5 bases and J shed 7 bases, with 17 bases lying between them. Germline CDR1 SGHAT, CDR2 FQNNGV. The CDR3 contains 15 residues. DNA of the CDR3: TGTGCCAGCAGCCCCTTTCAGGGTCTCGGCGGGGAGCTGTTTTTT. This translates into CASSPFQGLGGELFF.

The chain employs TRBV6-1 and TRBJ1-3; no definite D call. V lost 2 bases and J lost 4, with 15 bases in between. CDR3 length: 16 amino acids. Germline CDR1 and CDR2: MNHNS and SASEGT. CDR3: CASSETAPSVGNTIYF. CDR3 nucleotides: TGTGCCAGCAGTGAAACGGCCCCCTCCGTGGGAAACACCATATATTTT.

This sequence joins TRBV6-5 and TRBJ2-5; no definite D call. CDR1 and CDR2 from the germline V gene are MNHEY and SVGAGI. Trimming took 6 bases from V and 2 from J, leaving 7 bases between them. The CDR3 sequence is 12 residues long. The CDR3 region is CASRPQQETQYF. CDR3 nucleotide sequence: TGTGCCAGCAGGCCACAACAAGAGACCCAGTACTTC.

V is TRBV6-5 and J is TRBJ1-1, with D possibly TRBD1 on 5 matching bases. V was shortened by 2 bases and J by 1 base, with 8 bases between the two germline ends. This CDR3 is 14 amino acids long. CDR1 is MNHEY, CDR2 SVGAGI, per germline. The CDR3, as DNA: TGTGCCAGCAGTTACGGGGCGGGGAACACTGAAGCTTTCTTT. Protein: CASSYGAGNTEAFF.

V is TRBV7-9 and J is TRBJ2-1, with 7 bases lining up with TRBD2. The CDR3 has 15 amino acids. Germline V lookup: CDR1 SEHNR, CDR2 FQNEAQ (reference sequence). The trim removed 2 bases at V and 6 bases at J, leaving 7 bases unmatched. CDR3 in DNA: TGTGCCAGCAGCTTACGGGACCCGGGGGGCAATGAGCAGTTCTTC. Amino acids: CASSLRDPGGNEQFF.

The chain couples TRBV13 to TRBJ2-3; D uncertain. With 8 bases removed from V and 1 base from J, the gap between germline ends came to 16 bases. The germline CDR1 and CDR2 sequences are PRHDT and FYEKMQ (reference sequence). The CDR3 length is 15 residues. The CDR3 protein is CASFARGAGTDTQYF. The CDR3 region has the DNA TGTGCCAGCTTCGCCCGAGGTGCGGGCACAGATACGCAGTATTTT. Filled out from reference TRBV13 and TRBJ2-3, the complete variable domain reads AAGVIQSPRHLIKEKRETATLKCYPIPRHDTVYWYQQGPGQDPQFLISFYEKMQSDKGSIPDRFSAQQFSDYHSELNMSSLELGDSALYFCASFARGAGTDTQYFGPGTRLTVL.

CDR3 region: CASSFSRDRGHYGYTF. Written as DNA, the CDR3 is TGTGCCAGTAGTTTTAGCCGGGACAGGGGGCACTATGGCTACACCTTC. V gene TRBV19 combines with J gene TRBJ1-2, with 12 positions matching TRBD1. With V trimmed by 5 bases and J by 3 bases, 7 bases remained unmatched. The CDR3 contains 16 residues. The germline CDR1 and CDR2 sequences are LNHDA and SQIVND (reference sequence).

The chain employs TRBV28 and TRBJ1-2, with TRBD1 matching 7 bases. This CDR3 is built from 15 residues. CDR1 is MDHEN and CDR2 is SYDVKM in the germline V gene. Trimming removed 4 bases from V and 2 bases from J; junction bases left unmatched: 7. CDR3 bases: TGTGCCAGCAGTTCCCCCGGGGACAGCAACTATGGCTACACCTTC. Amino acid sequence: CASSSPGDSNYGYTF.

This clone has just one count. The rearrangement uses TRBV4-2 and TRBJ2-7, with 10 bases lining up with TRBD2. V shed 4 bases and J 4 bases; nucleotides not matched to a gene: 10. The CDR3 has 16 residues. CDR1 is LGHNA, CDR2 YNFKEQ, per germline. The CDR3 protein is CASSPRSGGAWYEQYF. CDR3 in DNA: TGTGCCAGCAGCCCGCGAAGCGGGGGGGCTTGGTACGAGCAGTACTTC.

The chain joins TRBV5-1 to TRBJ2-1, with D possibly being TRBD1 or TRBD2 (5 bases each). The V gene lost 7 bases and the J gene lost 6 bases, with 20 bases spanning the gap. CDR1 is SGHRS, CDR2 YFSETQ, per germline. This CDR3 is built from 15 residues. CDR3 sequence (DNA): TGCGCCAGCTCCATGCCGGGGACGCCTCTCAATGAGCAGTTCTTC. Protein sequence: CASSMPGTPLNEQFF. The full variable domain, in which reference TRBV5-1 and TRBJ2-1 provide the parts outside the CDR3, is KAGVTQTPRYLIKTRGQQVTLSCSPISGHRSVSWYQQTPGQGLQFLFEYFSETQRNKGNFPGRFSGRQFSNSRSEMNVSTLELGDSALYLCASSMPGTPLNEQFFGPGTRLTVL.

The chain links TRBV24-1 to TRBJ1-2, with D perhaps matching TRBD1 (5 bases). V was cut by 2 bases and J by 4 bases, with 13 bases left in between. The CDR3 extends over 15 amino acids. Per the germline V gene, CDR1 is KGHDR and CDR2 is SFDVKD. As DNA, the CDR3 is TGTGCCACCAGTGATTCCCCGGGGCAGTTCTATGGCTACACCTTC. It specifies CATSDSPGQFYGYTF.

The chain carries TRBV7-9 and TRBJ1-1; 8 bases fit TRBD1. This CDR3 has 13 amino acids. V was pared by 5 bases and J by 6 bases, with 5 bases of the junction left unmatched. Germline-derived CDR1 and CDR2 are SEHNR and FQNEAQ (reference sequence). The CDR3 here is CASSPGTGPEAFF. CDR3 DNA sequence: TGTGCCAGCAGCCCAGGGACAGGCCCTGAAGCTTTCTTT.